Here is one T cell receptor beta chain with its context. This sample was taken from a study of control samples from healthy donors and cancer patients. Sequenced by immunoSEQ multiplex PCR; TCRdb stores in-frame clones only, minus some. The profile shows approximately 210,000 clones, around 90% of them singletons. Germline V CDR1 and CDR2: SGHTA, FQGNSA. Trimming took 4 bases from V and 3 from J; bases not matched to a gene: 6. This CDR3 has 17 residues. This receptor was taken from a man aged 25 to 40 in good health. The chain has TRBV7-2 and TRBJ2-6, with 10 positions matching TRBD1. The sequenced material came from blood. CDR3 nucleotide sequence: TGTGCCAGCAGCTCGAGACAGGGGGCGCATGGGGCCAACGTCCTGACTTTC. Translation: CASSSRQGAHGANVLTF.